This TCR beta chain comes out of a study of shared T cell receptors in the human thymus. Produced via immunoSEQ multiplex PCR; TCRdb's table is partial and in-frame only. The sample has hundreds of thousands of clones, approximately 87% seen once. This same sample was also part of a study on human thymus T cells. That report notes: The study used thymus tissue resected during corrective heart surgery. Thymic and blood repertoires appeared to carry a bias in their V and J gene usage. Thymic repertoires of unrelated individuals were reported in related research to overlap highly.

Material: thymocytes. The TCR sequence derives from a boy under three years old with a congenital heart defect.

CDR3 DNA: TGTGCCAGCAGGGGGACTAGCGGGAGTAAATACGAGCAGTACTTC. Its protein product is CASRGTSGSKYEQYF. V gene TRBV5-6 combines with J gene TRBJ2-7, with 14 bases lining up with TRBD2. CDR1 and CDR2 (germline): SGHDT, YYEEEE. V trimming: 5 bases; J trimming: 4 bases; junction bases outside the gene matches: 5. CDR3 length equals 15 residues.